Listed below are T cell receptor beta chains from one sample, sequenced in a study of PD-1 blockade in classical Hodgkin lymphoma. TCRdb's copy holds only in-frame clones and misses some; the assay was immunoSEQ multiplex PCR. The data hold tens of thousands of clones, with around 74% observed a single time. Sequencing used CD4+ T cells from blood, obtained before the fourth cycle of nivolumab. Source of these receptors: a human donor with classical Hodgkin lymphoma. Both conserved end residues are part of each CDR3. A D gene is named only where the DNA matches it firmly. Clone size appears in some rows only: once, few, many, or a class for an expanded clone.

size	J	V	D	CDR3	DNA
.	TRBJ2-7	TRBV2	.	CASSEQGPTKQYF	TGTGCCAGCAGTGAGCAGGGTCCTACGAAGCAGTACTTC
.	TRBJ1-2	TRBV7-2	.	CASTVSGYGYTF	TGTGCCAGCACCGTCAGTGGATATGGCTACACCTTC
.	TRBJ1-4	TRBV7-8	TRBD1	CASSSKAQGANEKLFF	TGTGCCAGCAGCTCTAAGGCACAGGGGGCCAATGAAAAACTGTTTTTT
.	TRBJ1-2	TRBV19	TRBD1	CASSIGGTGSLYGYTF	TGTGCCAGTAGTATAGGAGGGACAGGGAGCCTCTATGGCTACACCTTC
.	TRBJ1-4	TRBV19	TRBD1	CASSTTGVGEKLFF	TGTGCCAGTAGTACCACAGGGGTGGGTGAAAAACTGTTTTTT
.	TRBJ1-2	TRBV30	.	CAWSVQDYGYTF	TGTGCCTGGAGTGTGCAGGACTATGGCTACACCTTC
once	TRBJ1-5	TRBV19	.	CASSIDRGIQPQHF	TGTGCCAGTAGTATAGACAGGGGAATACAGCCCCAGCATTTT
.	TRBJ2-3	TRBV4-3	.	CASSQDLGTDTQYF	TGCGCCAGCAGCCAAGACCTAGGCACAGATACGCAGTATTTT
.	TRBJ2-5	TRBV2	.	CASKQGHQETQYF	TGTGCCAGCAAGCAGGGGCATCAAGAGACCCAGTACTTC
.	TRBJ2-1	TRBV6-4	TRBD1	CASSPRTGGYNEQFF	TGTGCCAGCAGCCCACGGACAGGGGGTTACAATGAGCAGTTCTTC
few	TRBJ1-1	TRBV7-2	.	CASSLVWQNTEAFF	TGTGCCAGCAGCTTAGTATGGCAGAACACTGAAGCTTTCTTT
.	TRBJ1-1	TRBV7-9	.	CASASIRNTEAFF	TGTGCCAGCGCCTCTATTAGGAACACTGAAGCTTTCTTT
.	TRBJ2-7	TRBV5-1	.	CASSPVGRASSYEQYF	TGCGCCAGCAGCCCCGTCGGCAGGGCGAGCTCCTACGAGCAGTACTTC
.	TRBJ1-5	TRBV18	.	CASSQETGTSNQPQHF	TGTGCCAGCTCACAAGAAACAGGGACAAGCAATCAGCCCCAGCATTTT
.	TRBJ2-1	TRBV5-1	.	CASSHKRVGGGNEQFF	TGCGCCAGCAGCCATAAAAGGGTAGGGGGAGGAAATGAGCAGTTCTTC
.	TRBJ2-7	TRBV18	.	CASSPIVPGPSYEQYF	TGTGCCAGCTCACCAATAGTGCCAGGACCTTCCTACGAGCAGTACTTC
once	TRBJ1-5	TRBV6-1	.	CASSDQAGQPQHF	TGTGCCAGCAGTGATCAGGCTGGGCAGCCCCAGCATTTT
.	TRBJ1-1	TRBV7-9	.	CASSLVGQANTEAFF	TGTGCCAGCAGCTTAGTAGGGCAGGCGAACACTGAAGCTTTCTTT
.	TRBJ2-2	TRBV9	.	CASSRSIGLNTGELFF	TGTGCCAGCAGCCGTTCCATAGGTCTGAACACCGGGGAGCTGTTTTTT
.	TRBJ1-1	TRBV5-5	.	CASIQELGATEAFF	TGTGCCAGCATACAGGAACTGGGAGCAACTGAAGCTTTCTTT
.	TRBJ2-7	TRBV6-5	.	CASSYPEGVGSYEQYF	TGTGCCAGCAGTTACCCGGAAGGGGTTGGCTCCTACGAGCAGTACTTC
once	TRBJ1-6	TRBV6-5	TRBD1	CASSVQGDSPLHF	TGTGCCAGCAGTGTACAGGGGGACTCACCCCTCCACTTT
.	TRBJ1-5	TRBV27	.	CATPVGSGQPQHF	TGTGCCACGCCCGTGGGTTCAGGTCAGCCCCAGCATTTT
.	TRBJ2-7	TRBV4-3	.	CASSLTFAGHYEQYF	TGCGCCAGCAGCCTAACCTTCGCAGGGCACTACGAGCAGTACTTC
.	TRBJ2-3	TRBV28	TRBD2	CASSGLATSTDTQYF	TGTGCCAGCAGTGGACTAGCGACTAGCACAGATACGCAGTATTTT
.	TRBJ2-5	TRBV29-1	.	CSVEQGQETQYF	TGCAGCGTTGAACAGGGACAAGAGACCCAGTACTTC
.	TRBJ1-1	TRBV18	.	CASSPSGVTEAFF	TGTGCCAGCTCACCATCCGGAGTCACTGAAGCTTTCTTT
.	TRBJ1-2	TRBV4-3	.	CASSQDGQEDYGYTF	TGCGCCAGCAGCCAAGACGGTCAGGAGGACTATGGCTACACCTTC
few	TRBJ2-7	TRBV7-2	.	CASSLVDYSYEQYF	TGTGCCAGCAGCTTAGTCGACTACTCCTACGAGCAGTACTTC
once	TRBJ1-3	TRBV18	.	CASSPGRGNTIYF	TGTGCCAGCTCACCCGGCCGCGGAAACACCATATATTTT
once	TRBJ1-1	TRBV9	TRBD1	CASSPWTGENTEAFF	TGTGCCAGCAGCCCCTGGACAGGAGAGAACACTGAAGCTTTCTTT
.	TRBJ2-1	TRBV5-1	TRBD1	CASSSTGGTNEQFF	TGCGCCAGCAGCTCGACAGGGGGCACGAATGAGCAGTTCTTC
.	TRBJ2-1	TRBV7-9	.	CASSLNGNNEQFF	TGTGCCAGCAGCTTAAACGGGAACAATGAGCAGTTCTTC
.	TRBJ1-5	TRBV4-1	.	CASSHHLDQPQHF	TGCGCCAGCAGCCACCACCTAGATCAGCCCCAGCATTTT
.	TRBJ2-3	TRBV28	TRBD1	CASSWDRPTDTQYF	TGTGCCAGCAGTTGGGACAGGCCTACAGATACGCAGTATTTT
.	TRBJ2-3	TRBV5-4	.	CASSLGGLMTDTQYF	TGTGCCAGCAGCTTGGGGGGATTAATGACAGATACGCAGTATTTT
.	TRBJ2-5	TRBV5-6	.	CASSFPGSQETQYF	TGTGCCAGCAGTTTTCCGGGATCCCAAGAGACCCAGTACTTC
.	TRBJ1-3	TRBV5-4	.	CASSRYGTNTIYF	TGTGCCAGCAGCCGATACGGGACAAACACCATATATTTT
.	TRBJ2-5	TRBV7-2	.	CASSLGLTGTQYF	TGTGCCAGCAGCTTAGGATTGACGGGGACCCAGTACTTC
once	TRBJ2-5	TRBV11-2	TRBD2	CASSLMTSGGETQYF	TGTGCCAGCAGCTTAATGACTAGCGGGGGGGAGACCCAGTACTTC